This is a list of T cell receptor beta chains from one sample in a study of CD8 T cells in Susac syndrome. TCRdb redid the calling of the immunoSEQ multiplex PCR reads with MiXCR, one entry per CDR3 protein. The sample carries 200,000 or so distinct CDR3 sequences, 92% recorded once. Sequencing input: CD8+ T cells from PBMCs. These receptors were taken from a human donor with multiple sclerosis. The CDR3 runs from the conserved cysteine through the conserved F or W.

J gene: TRBJ1-1
V gene: TRBV7-9
CDR3 protein: CASSLGGGLYPEAFF

J gene: TRBJ1-2
V gene: TRBV20-1
CDR3 protein: CSAFTGDGYTF

J gene: TRBJ2-3
V gene: TRBV9
CDR3 protein: CASSATGTDYTDTQYF

J gene: TRBJ2-2
V gene: TRBV6-1
CDR3 protein: CASQEGALFTGELFF

J gene: TRBJ2-3
V gene: TRBV4-3
CDR3 protein: CASSPRLRDTDTQYF

J gene: TRBJ1-5
V gene: TRBV30
CDR3 protein: CAWNPTRGQPQHF

J gene: TRBJ2-1
V gene: TRBV10-3
CDR3 protein: CAINPEDSPEQFF

J gene: TRBJ2-1
V gene: TRBV6-5
CDR3 protein: CASSAGGEPYNEQFF

J gene: TRBJ1-1
V gene: TRBV4-3
CDR3 protein: CASSPLAGGADTEAFF

J gene: TRBJ2-2
V gene: TRBV7-2
CDR3 protein: CASSFGGAKNTGELFF

J gene: TRBJ2-2
V gene: TRBV7-9
CDR3 protein: CASSPTGGANTGELFF

J gene: TRBJ2-1
V gene: TRBV7-8
CDR3 protein: CASSSRSGQFF

J gene: TRBJ2-7
V gene: TRBV20-1
CDR3 protein: CSADEGISYEQYF

J gene: TRBJ2-7
V gene: TRBV12-3/TRBV12-4
CDR3 protein: CASSFRVNYEQYF

J gene: TRBJ2-1
V gene: TRBV9
CDR3 protein: CASSVEGPGEQFF

J gene: TRBJ1-5
V gene: TRBV4-1
CDR3 protein: CASSQDFNQPQHF

J gene: TRBJ1-2
V gene: TRBV15
CDR3 protein: CATSRDSRANYGYTF

J gene: TRBJ1-1
V gene: TRBV6-4
CDR3 protein: CASSDGENTEAFF

J gene: TRBJ2-3
V gene: TRBV9
CDR3 protein: CASSVTSGATDTQYF

J gene: TRBJ2-3
V gene: TRBV7-9
CDR3 protein: CASSPPTGEDTDTQYF

J gene: TRBJ1-3
V gene: TRBV29-1
CDR3 protein: CSVSTGSGNTIYF

J gene: TRBJ2-2
V gene: TRBV15
CDR3 protein: CATSRVGGATGELFF

J gene: TRBJ2-1
V gene: TRBV5-6
CDR3 protein: CASLRDLVPHEQFF

J gene: TRBJ2-7
V gene: TRBV29-1
CDR3 protein: CSVLDRGSYEQYF

J gene: TRBJ2-7
V gene: TRBV10-3
CDR3 protein: CAISESSGKVYEQYF

J gene: TRBJ2-7
V gene: TRBV2
CDR3 protein: CASVQDSNPSYEQYF

J gene: TRBJ1-1
V gene: TRBV20-1
CDR3 protein: CSAMQGVAEAFF

J gene: TRBJ2-3
V gene: TRBV7-2
CDR3 protein: CASSPLHSFFETDTQYF

J gene: TRBJ2-3
V gene: TRBV15
CDR3 protein: CATSRQRGGLDTQYF